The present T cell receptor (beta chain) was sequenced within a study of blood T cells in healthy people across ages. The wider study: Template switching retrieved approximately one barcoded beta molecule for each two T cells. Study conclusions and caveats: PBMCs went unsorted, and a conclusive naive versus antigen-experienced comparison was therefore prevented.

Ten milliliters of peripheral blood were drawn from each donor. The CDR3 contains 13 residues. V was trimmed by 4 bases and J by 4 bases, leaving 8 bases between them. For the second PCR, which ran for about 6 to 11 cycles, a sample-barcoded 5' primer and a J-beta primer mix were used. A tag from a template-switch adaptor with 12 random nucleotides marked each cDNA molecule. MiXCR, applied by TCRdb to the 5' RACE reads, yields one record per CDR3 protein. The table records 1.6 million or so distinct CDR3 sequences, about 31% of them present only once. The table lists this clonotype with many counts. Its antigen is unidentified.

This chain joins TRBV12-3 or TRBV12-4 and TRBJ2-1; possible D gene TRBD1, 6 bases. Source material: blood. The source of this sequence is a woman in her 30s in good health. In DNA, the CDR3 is TGTGCCAGCAGTTCTCAGGGGTACAATGAGCAGTTCTTC. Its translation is CASSSQGYNEQFF.